This T cell receptor (beta chain) stems from a study of shared T cell receptors in the human thymus. This clone was observed a single time. Other DNA sequences in the same sample also yield this CDR3. Profiling relied on immunoSEQ multiplex PCR, and the TCRdb table lists in-frame clones only, not all of them. The sample carries under 450,000 clones, 95% recorded once. Germline V lookup: CDR1 MNHEY, CDR2 SMNVEV (reference sequence). V was pared by 4 bases and J by 6 bases, with 3 bases of the junction left unmatched. This CDR3 region has 13 residues. The sequencing input was thymocytes. The receptor was isolated from a human donor. The chain combines TRBV27 with TRBJ2-1, with 7 positions matching TRBD1. The CDR3 sequence is CASSSAGGNEQFF. The CDR3 coding sequence is TGTGCCAGCAGTTCGGCAGGGGGCAATGAGCAGTTCTTC.